A selection of T cell receptor beta chains follows, all from one sample in a study of blood T cells in healthy people across ages. TCRdb independently ran MiXCR on the 5' RACE reads; one entry per CDR3 protein. The sample lists roughly 800,000 distinct CDR3 sequences; roughly 25% were seen once. The data were also submitted as part of a second study, on T cells of mothers and their children.

Sequencing was carried out using blood. These receptors were obtained from a boy aged 10-17 years in good health. Both conserved end residues are part of each CDR3. A D gene is named only where the DNA matches it firmly. Clone size is not always given. Where it is, it says once, few, many or a class for expanded clones.

v_call,j_call,clone_size,d_call,cdr3_aa,cdr3_nt
TRBV19,TRBJ2-5,.,.,CASSSHGTEKETQYF,TGTGCCAGTAGTTCCCACGGGACGGAGAAAGAGACCCAGTACTTC
TRBV6-2/TRBV6-3,TRBJ1-1,.,.,CASSRPEEAEAFF,TGTGCCAGCAGCCGCCCGGAGGAAGCTGAAGCTTTCTTT
TRBV7-9,TRBJ2-5,.,.,CASSPLAGVLETQYF,TGTGCCAGCAGCCCCCTGGCAGGGGTGTTGGAGACCCAGTACTTC
TRBV29-1,TRBJ2-5,many,.,CSVESQGQETQYF,TGCAGCGTTGAATCCCAGGGGCAAGAGACCCAGTACTTC
TRBV29-1,TRBJ2-5,few,TRBD2,CSTGGPLQETQYF,TGCAGCACGGGAGGGCCCCTCCAAGAGACCCAGTACTTC
TRBV19,TRBJ2-5,.,.,CASSISASWRETQYF,TGTGCCAGTAGTATTTCAGCCTCATGGCGGGAGACCCAGTACTTC
TRBV29-1,TRBJ2-5,.,.,CSVDGGHDIPETQYF,TGCAGCGTTGACGGGGGCCACGACATCCCAGAGACCCAGTACTTC
TRBV28,TRBJ2-7,.,.,CASSLFPRGDYEQYF,TGTGCCAGCAGTTTGTTTCCCAGGGGTGACTACGAGCAGTACTTC
TRBV5-1,TRBJ2-5,.,.,CASSSDSQIGTQYF,TGCGCCAGCAGCTCGGACAGCCAAATTGGGACCCAGTACTTC
TRBV20-1,TRBJ2-7,few,.,CSARDGASGSYEQYF,TGCAGTGCTAGAGATGGGGCGTCGGGCTCCTACGAGCAGTACTTC
TRBV28,TRBJ2-3,few,.,CASSLIRRRGRTDTQYF,TGTGCCAGCAGTTTGATTAGGAGACGGGGACGAACAGATACGCAGTATTTT
TRBV20-1,TRBJ1-4,few,TRBD1,CSARGTPGQPWEKLFF,TGCAGTGCTAGGGGTACCCCGGGACAGCCCTGGGAAAAACTGTTTTTT
TRBV2,TRBJ2-3,.,.,CASSEGGGTQYF,TGTGCCAGCAGCGAGGGTGGCGGTACGCAGTATTTT
TRBV6-1,TRBJ1-4,.,TRBD1,CASSEAPQGNEKLFF,TGTGCCAGCAGTGAAGCGCCACAGGGGAATGAAAAACTGTTTTTT
TRBV14,TRBJ2-5,.,TRBD2,CASSQEAGVGETQYF,TGTGCCAGCAGCCAAGAGGCGGGGGTTGGAGAGACCCAGTACTTC
TRBV6-2/TRBV6-3,TRBJ2-3,.,.,CASSYSGHKPGTDTQYF,TGTGCCAGCAGTTACTCTGGCCACAAACCCGGCACAGATACGCAGTATTTT
TRBV3-1,TRBJ2-1,.,TRBD2,CASSPRLAGGGEQFF,TGTGCCAGCAGCCCCCGACTAGCGGGAGGAGGAGAGCAGTTCTTC
TRBV7-2,TRBJ1-1,few,.,CASSLAPGFEAFF,TGTGCCAGCAGCTTAGCGCCTGGGTTTGAAGCTTTCTTT
TRBV6-1,TRBJ2-1,.,.,CASSEDYNEQFF,TGTGCCAGCAGTGAAGATTACAATGAGCAGTTCTTC
TRBV6-1,TRBJ2-5,.,.,CASSESPGAGETQYF,TGTGCCAGCAGTGAATCCCCCGGGGCTGGGGAGACCCAGTACTTC
TRBV20-1,TRBJ2-7,.,TRBD2,CSATRLAGTLYEQYF,TGCAGTGCTACCAGACTAGCGGGAACCCTCTACGAGCAGTACTTC
TRBV29-1,TRBJ2-1,few,.,CSVDAAGFF,TGCAGCGTGGATGCAGCGGGGTTCTTC
TRBV4-2,TRBJ2-7,few,.,CASSQALGGEQYF,TGTGCCAGCAGCCAAGCCCTTGGGGGCGAGCAGTACTTC
TRBV10-3,TRBJ1-2,few,TRBD1,CAISESRQGSGYGYTF,TGTGCCATCAGTGAGTCTCGACAGGGGTCGGGCTATGGCTACACCTTC
TRBV2,TRBJ2-5,.,.,CASKDAYQETQYF,TGTGCCAGCAAGGATGCCTACCAAGAGACCCAGTACTTC
TRBV4-3,TRBJ2-3,many,.,CASSQAERANTDTQYF,TGCGCCAGCAGCCAAGCGGAGCGGGCCAACACAGATACGCAGTATTTT
TRBV20-1,TRBJ1-4,few,TRBD1,CSARRGQGSEKLFF,TGCAGTGCTAGAAGGGGACAGGGTTCCGAAAAACTGTTTTTT
TRBV6-5,TRBJ2-5,.,.,CASSYSREGETQYF,TGTGCCAGCAGTTACTCGAGGGAAGGGGAGACCCAGTACTTC
TRBV29-1,TRBJ2-5,.,.,CSVGAPSQETQYF,TGCAGCGTTGGCGCGCCTTCCCAAGAGACCCAGTACTTC
TRBV5-1,TRBJ2-5,.,.,CASSLDAAGDGETQYF,TGCGCCAGCAGCTTGGATGCCGCGGGCGACGGGGAGACCCAGTACTTC
TRBV7-8,TRBJ2-7,many,TRBD1,CASSLGQGPSYEQYF,TGTGCCAGCAGCTTAGGACAGGGGCCCTCCTACGAGCAGTACTTC
TRBV2,TRBJ2-7,.,TRBD1,CASSEARTGGFEQYF,TGTGCCAGCAGTGAAGCTAGGACAGGGGGTTTCGAGCAGTACTTC
TRBV7-6,TRBJ2-7,.,.,CASSNQGISYEQYF,TGTGCCAGCAGCAACCAGGGGATTTCCTACGAGCAGTACTTC
TRBV24-1,TRBJ1-1,few,TRBD1,CATSRTGATEAFF,TGTGCCACCAGTAGGACAGGGGCCACTGAAGCTTTCTTT
TRBV7-2,TRBJ2-7,.,.,CASSTDRSAYEQYF,TGTGCCAGCAGCACAGACAGGTCGGCCTACGAGCAGTACTTC
TRBV4-2,TRBJ2-7,few,.,CASSQETGTVYEQYF,TGTGCCAGCAGCCAAGAGACCGGGACTGTCTACGAGCAGTACTTC
TRBV27,TRBJ2-1,few,TRBD2,CASSSGTSRYNEQFF,TGTGCCAGCAGTTCGGGGACTAGCAGATACAATGAGCAGTTCTTC
TRBV7-2,TRBJ1-5,.,TRBD1,CASGQGAVNQPQHF,TGTGCCAGCGGCCAGGGGGCCGTTAATCAGCCCCAGCATTTT
TRBV24-1,TRBJ2-1,few,.,CATSAEGGQFF,TGTGCCACCAGTGCCGAGGGAGGGCAGTTCTTC